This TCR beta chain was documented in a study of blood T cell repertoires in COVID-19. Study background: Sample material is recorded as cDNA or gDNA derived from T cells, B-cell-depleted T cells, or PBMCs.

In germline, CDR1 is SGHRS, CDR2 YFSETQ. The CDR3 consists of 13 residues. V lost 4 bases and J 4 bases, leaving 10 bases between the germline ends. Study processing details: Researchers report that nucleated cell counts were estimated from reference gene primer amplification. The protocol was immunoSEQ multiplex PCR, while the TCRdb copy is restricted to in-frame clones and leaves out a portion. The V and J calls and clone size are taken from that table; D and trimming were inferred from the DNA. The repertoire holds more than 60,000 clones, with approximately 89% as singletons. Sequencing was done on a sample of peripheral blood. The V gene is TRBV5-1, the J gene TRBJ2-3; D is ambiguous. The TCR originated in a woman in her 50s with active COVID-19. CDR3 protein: CASSVARADTQYF. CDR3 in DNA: TGCGCCAGCAGCGTGGCCCGGGCAGATACGCAGTATTTT.